This TCR beta chain emerged from a study of early T cells in non-severe SARS-CoV-2 infection. Study summary: The chains were unpaired, and the sequenced material was bulk RNA from unsorted whole blood.

Each CDR3 protein gets one entry after TCRdb re-called the 5' RACE reads with MiXCR. This table has approximately 83,000 distinct CDR3 sequences, 11% to 15% appearing once. The CDR3 covers 15 residues. Germline assignment: CDR1 MGHDK and CDR2 SYGVNS. Deletions cut 6 bases from V and 2 bases from J, with 16 bases between. The rearrangement joins TRBV25-1 to TRBJ1-1; D is unresolved. The sequencing sample was made of whole blood. This TCR was recovered from an adult who was a healthcare worker with PCR-confirmed SARS-CoV-2 infection or an uninfected control (not recorded which). In DNA, the CDR3 is TGTGCCAGCAGGTCGATCATGGGAGTTAACACTGAAGCTTTCTTT. Its translation is CASRSIMGVNTEAFF. The full variable domain, completed using reference TRBV25-1 and TRBJ1-1, is EADIYQTPRYLVIGTGKKITLECSQTMGHDKMYWYQQDPGMELHLIHYSYGVNSTEKGDLSSESTVSRIRTEHFPLTLESARPSHTSQYLCASRSIMGVNTEAFFGQGTRLTVV.